The next 12 T cell receptor beta chains were all read from a single sample in a study of CD8+ T cells in alopecia areata. Extraction of RNA preceded its reverse transcription into cDNA, which served as the sequencing template. Only in-frame clones appear in the TCRdb table, and some are missing; sequencing was by immunoSEQ multiplex PCR. Seen here are around 190,000 clones, about three fifths observed once, and the top ten hold 0.69%. Treatment specified: oral pan-JAK inhibitor, 5-10 mg twice daily. Specimen: CD4+ T cells sorted from blood, collected at week 4, from a patient treated with tofacitinib. The receptors were gathered from a human donor with alopecia areata.

This clone was seen more than once but under ten times. Distinct nucleotide sequences in the sample also encode this CDR3. This chain uses TRBV9 with TRBJ2-2; D is perhaps TRBD1 (6 bases). This CDR3 is built from 15 residues. CDR1 and CDR2 from the germline V gene are SGDLS and YYNGEE. The V gene lost 0 bases and the J gene lost 2 bases, with 8 bases spanning the gap. The CDR3 is CASSVVGGNTGELFF. CDR3 nucleotides: TGTGCCAGCAGCGTAGTAGGGGGAAACACCGGGGAGCTGTTTTTT. Variable domain in full (rest from reference TRBV9 and TRBJ2-2): DSGVTQTPKHLITATGQRVTLRCSPRSGDLSVYWYQQSLDQGLQFLIQYYNGEERAKGNILERFSAQQFPDLHSELNLSSLELGDSALYFCASSVVGGNTGELFFGEGSRLTVL.

The V call is TRBV5-1, the J call TRBJ2-7; TRBD2 matches 8 bases. Looked up from germline, CDR1 is SGHRS and CDR2 is YFSETQ. The CDR3 is 14 residues long. Germline trimming cut 3 bases from V and 6 bases from J; bases unmatched to any gene: 8. CDR3 in DNA: TGCGCCAGCAGCTGGGCGGGAGGCCGGATCGAGCAGTACTTC. This codes for CASSWAGGRIEQYF. The full variable domain, completed using reference TRBV5-1 and TRBJ2-7, is KAGVTQTPRYLIKTRGQQVTLSCSPISGHRSVSWYQQTPGQGLQFLFEYFSETQRNKGNFPGRFSGRQFSNSRSEMNVSTLELGDSALYLCASSWAGGRIEQYFGPGTRLTVT.

V gene TRBV29-1 combines with J gene TRBJ1-2, with no clear D. Germline V lookup: CDR1 SQVTM, CDR2 ANQGSEA. This CDR3 is 12 amino acids long. Trimming left V 0 bases short and J 6 bases short, with 8 bases between. Written as DNA, the CDR3 is TGCAGCGTTGAAGATCACTCGGATGGCTACACCTTC. Amino acids: CSVEDHSDGYTF.

J is TRBJ1-1 and V is TRBV5-1; D gene ambiguous. Germline CDR1 and CDR2: SGHRS and YFSETQ. The CDR3 is made up of 11 amino acids. Trimming stripped 7 bases from V and 5 bases from J, with 9 bases between. For the CDR3, the DNA is TGCGCCAGCCGCCTTAGGACTGAAGCTTTCTTT. Amino acids: CASRLRTEAFF.

V is TRBV5-1 and J is TRBJ2-7; 8 bases are shared with TRBD1. V lost 0 bases and J lost 4; bases outside the gene matches: 3. The V gene's germline CDR1 is SGHRS and CDR2 YFSETQ. The CDR3 length is 14 residues. CDR3 sequence: CASSLDRGKYEQYF. The CDR3, as DNA: TGCGCCAGCAGCTTGGACAGGGGGAAGTACGAGCAGTACTTC.

This chain connects TRBV4-3 to TRBJ2-3; D might be TRBD1 or TRBD2, each matching 5 bases. Germline CDR1 reads LGHNA; CDR2 reads YSLEER. The CDR3 spans 14 residues. V lost 1 base to trimming and J lost 2 bases, with 7 bases between them. The CDR3 DNA reads as TGCGCCAGCAGCCAAGGGGGGTTCACAGATACGCAGTATTTT. It yields the protein CASSQGGFTDTQYF.

This rearrangement joins TRBV18 to TRBJ1-2; D is possibly TRBD1 (6 bases). The germline V gene encodes CDR1 KGHSH and CDR2 LQKENI. Trimming left V 5 bases short and J 1 base short, with 8 bases between. This CDR3 is built from 13 residues. The CDR3 coding sequence is TGTGCCAGCTCATCGGACAGTAACTATGGCTACACCTTC. Its translation: CASSSDSNYGYTF.

Only a few counts were recorded for this clone. The chain has TRBV30 and TRBJ2-7; 11 nucleotides agree with TRBD1. V lost 6 bases, J lost 1 base, and 5 bases stayed unmatched. CDR1 and CDR2 from the germline V gene are GTSNPN and SVGIG (reference sequence). CDR3 length: 14 residues. CDR3 sequence reads: CACTGTGGSYEQYF. In nucleotides, the CDR3 is TGTGCCTGCACGGGGACAGGGGGATCCTACGAGCAGTACTTC.

This sequence joins TRBV7-2 and TRBJ1-4; D not certain. V lost 7 bases, J lost 8 bases, and 14 bases lay in between. The CDR3 has 13 residues. The V gene's germline CDR1 is SGHTA and CDR2 FQGNSA. CDR3 sequence reads: CASTTNREEKLFF. Here the CDR3 DNA reads TGTGCCAGCACCACAAACCGGGAGGAAAAACTGTTTTTT.

This clone was detected once. This sample includes further DNA sequences coding for the same CDR3. The V gene is TRBV29-1, the J gene TRBJ2-7, with a weak D call TRBD1 (5 bases). The CDR3 spans 12 residues. Per the germline V gene, CDR1 is SQVTM and CDR2 is ANQGSEA. The V and J ends lost 4 bases and 2 bases respectively, with 9 bases between them. CDR3 nucleotide sequence: TGCAGCGTTGGGGCAGGGACCTACGAGCAGTACTTC. Protein: CSVGAGTYEQYF.

The gene calls are TRBV30 and TRBJ1-5, with D unclear. V was trimmed by 3 bases and J by 5 bases, leaving 14 bases between them. The CDR3 totals 14 residues. CDR1 is GTSNPN and CDR2 is SVGIG in the germline V gene (reference sequence). CDR3 nucleotide sequence: TGTGCCTGGAGATCTTCAGATCCTGATCAGCCCCAGCATTTT. Protein product: CAWRSSDPDQPQHF.

This clone has only a few counts. This chain joins TRBV5-5 and TRBJ1-2; no definite D call. The V end lost 4 bases, the J end lost 4 bases, and 17 bases lay between the germline ends. The CDR3 runs to 15 residues. Germline CDR1 is SGHKS and CDR2 is YYEKEE (reference sequence). The CDR3 protein is CASSREGGQFYGYTF. In nucleotides, the CDR3 is TGTGCCAGCAGCCGGGAGGGTGGCCAATTCTATGGCTACACCTTC.